A selection of T cell receptor beta chains follows, all from one sample in a study of vaccination and CD4 T cells after COVID-19. A single record per CDR3 protein comes from TCRdb applying MiXCR to the PCR reads. The sample carries 20,000 to 25,000 distinct CDR3 sequences, 35% to 50% recorded once. These receptors have no identified antigens. Sequences were obtained from CD4+ T cells from blood, cultured in vitro. These receptors were collected from a human donor who had recovered from COVID-19. The CDR3 runs from the conserved cysteine through the conserved F or W. A D gene is named only where the DNA matches it firmly. Size is stated for part of the rows, as once, few or many counts, or as a class when the clone is expanded.

few	TRBV18	TRBJ1-2	-	CASSPPGGLGYGYTF	TGTGCCAGCTCACCCCCCGGGGGCCTAGGCTATGGCTACACCTTC
-	TRBV6-2/TRBV6-3	TRBJ2-7	TRBD1	CASRLNPDRGSYEQYF	TGTGCCAGTAGACTGAACCCGGACAGGGGATCCTACGAGCAGTACTTC
-	TRBV7-2	TRBJ1-1	-	CASSPGQNTEAFF	TGTGCCAGCAGCCCGGGACAGAACACTGAAGCTTTCTTT
-	TRBV15	TRBJ2-3	-	CATSREGWGAKDTQYF	TGTGCCACCAGCAGAGAAGGATGGGGGGCGAAGGATACGCAGTATTTT
-	TRBV25-1	TRBJ1-2	-	CASSESYGAVNYGYTF	TGTGCCAGCAGTGAATCATATGGGGCGGTAAACTATGGCTACACCTTC
-	TRBV20-1	TRBJ2-7	TRBD1	CSARQRGLPYEQYF	TGCAGTGCTCGCCAGAGGGGGCTTCCCTACGAGCAGTACTTC
few	TRBV6-1	TRBJ2-3	-	CASSTLNRNTQYF	TGTGCCAGCAGTACATTAAATCGGAATACGCAGTATTTT
few	TRBV15	TRBJ1-2	-	CATSRDLGYGYTF	TGTGCCACCAGCAGAGATCTTGGTTATGGCTACACCTTC
-	TRBV12-3/TRBV12-4	TRBJ2-3	TRBD2	CASSSTSRRTDTQYF	TGTGCCAGCAGTTCGACTAGCCGACGCACAGATACGCAGTATTTT
-	TRBV19	TRBJ2-6	-	CASTRSSWSGANVLTF	TGTGCCAGTACCCGCTCATCCTGGTCTGGGGCCAACGTCCTGACTTTC
few	TRBV27	TRBJ2-5	-	CASSLFGTNTGIETQYF	TGTGCCAGCAGTTTATTCGGGACAAACACGGGCATAGAGACCCAGTACTTC
-	TRBV20-1	TRBJ2-5	TRBD2	CSARDRTASGRTQYF	TGCAGTGCTAGAGATCGGACGGCTAGCGGGAGAACCCAGTACTTC
few	TRBV6-1	TRBJ2-7	-	CASSKPDKAASSYEQYF	TGTGCCAGCAGTAAACCAGATAAGGCTGCCAGCTCCTACGAGCAGTACTTC
-	TRBV18	TRBJ2-5	-	CASSPFPVGGSQETQYF	TGTGCCAGCTCACCCTTTCCGGTCGGGGGAAGCCAAGAGACCCAGTACTTC
-	TRBV18	TRBJ1-1	-	CASSTLQGDTEAFF	TGTGCCAGCTCAACATTACAGGGAGATACTGAAGCTTTCTTT
few	TRBV2	TRBJ1-5	TRBD1	CASRDNGQGPGPQHF	TGTGCCAGCAGAGATAACGGACAGGGACCAGGGCCCCAGCATTTT
-	TRBV6-5	TRBJ2-5	-	CASSYRVGETQYF	TGTGCCAGCAGTTACAGGGTTGGGGAGACCCAGTACTTC
-	TRBV12-2	TRBJ2-5	-	CASRLSPRWRGRQETQYF	TGTGCAAGTCGCTTGTCCCCCCGTTGGAGGGGGAGGCAAGAGACCCAGTACTTC
few	TRBV10-1	TRBJ2-3	-	CASSPEGARTDTQYF	TGCGCCAGCAGTCCCGAAGGGGCACGCACAGATACGCAGTATTTT
-	TRBV20-1	TRBJ2-7	TRBD2	CSATSAGRQSGTQQNEQYF	TGCAGTGCTACCTCAGCGGGGAGACAGAGCGGGACCCAACAGAACGAGCAGTACTTC
-	TRBV28	TRBJ2-7	TRBD1	CASSGQGAYGQYF	TGTGCCAGCAGTGGACAGGGGGCCTACGGGCAGTACTTC
-	TRBV12-2	TRBJ2-3	-	CASRLGPRGGLTTDTQYF	TGTGCAAGTCGCTTAGGACCGCGGGGGGGCCTGACAACAGATACGCAGTATTTT
-	TRBV11-2	TRBJ1-2	-	CASSFAGDGYTF	TGTGCCAGCAGCTTCGCAGGAGATGGCTACACCTTC
few	TRBV20-1	TRBJ1-5	-	CSARAQGTNQPQHF	TGCAGTGCTAGGGCGCAGGGGACTAATCAGCCCCAGCATTTT